The 18 T cell receptor beta chains below all came from one sample that was sequenced in a study of PD-L1 blockade in urothelial cancer. As to time point: peripheral blood 6 weeks after treatment start. Profiling relied on immunoSEQ multiplex PCR, and the TCRdb table lists in-frame clones only, not all of them. The data show 100,000 to 150,000 clones, about 82% seen once. Material: PBMCs, obtained around atezolizumab (anti-PD-L1) treatment. The receptors were gathered from a man aged 50 to 60 with urothelial cancer.

The V and J genes are TRBV11-2 and TRBJ2-5; weak D call: TRBD1 (7 bases). Germline values: CDR1 SGHAT, CDR2 FQNNGV. The CDR3 is 15 residues long. Trimming removed 5 bases at V and 9 bases at J, with 22 bases between. The CDR3 nucleotides are TGTGCCAGCAGCCCACGGACAGGACTACACCGGGCCCAGTACTTC. It codes for CASSPRTGLHRAQYF.

This clone is a singleton in its sample. The V gene is TRBV18, the J gene TRBJ2-3; TRBD2 aligns across 9 bases. J lost 5 bases, V lost 3 bases, and 12 bases had no gene match. The germline V gene has CDR1 KGHSH and CDR2 LQKENI. The CDR3 runs 17 residues. The CDR3 DNA sequence: TGTGCCAGCTCACCCCAGAGGGTAGCGGGAGCTGTAGATACGCAGTATTTT. Residues: CASSPQRVAGAVDTQYF.

This clone appeared a single time. The chain employs TRBV11-2 and TRBJ2-1; 8 bases are a match to TRBD1. The CDR3 sequence is 15 residues long. V lost 7 bases, J lost 2 bases, and 7 bases stayed unmatched. Germline V CDR1 and CDR2: SGHAT, FQNNGV. CDR3 in amino acids: CASIPDRVTYNEQFF. CDR3 DNA: TGTGCCAGCATCCCGGACAGGGTCACCTACAATGAGCAGTTCTTC.

This clone came up once. This chain joins TRBV7-3 and TRBJ2-3, with TRBD1 matching over 10 bases. CDR3 length: 18 amino acids. The J segment lost 1 base and the V segment lost 2 bases, leaving 9 bases of the junction unmatched. Germline lookup yields CDR1 SGHTA and CDR2 FQGTGA. The CDR3 loop is CASSLSLPGQGRTDTQYF. CDR3 nucleotides: TGTGCCAGCAGCTTATCCCTCCCGGGACAGGGGCGCACAGATACGCAGTATTTT.

The chain employs TRBV5-4 and TRBJ1-5, with D possibly matching TRBD1 (6 bases). The CDR3 extends over 17 amino acids. With 2 bases removed from V and 3 bases from J, the gap between germline ends came to 18 bases. Germline V gene sequence: CDR1 SGHNT, CDR2 YYREEE (reference sequence). The CDR3 reads CASSFGGPRGVNQPQHF. The CDR3 DNA follows: TGTGCCAGCAGCTTTGGGGGGCCCCGGGGGGTCAATCAGCCCCAGCATTTT.

The chain's CDR3 is CASRWTGGDEQFF. CDR3 coding DNA: TGCGCCAGCCGTTGGACAGGGGGCGATGAGCAGTTCTTC. This chain joins TRBV5-1 and TRBJ2-1; TRBD1 aligns across 11 bases. Germline assignment: CDR1 SGHRS and CDR2 YFSETQ. The CDR3 totals 13 residues. Losses at the gene ends were 7 bases for V and 8 bases for J; bases not matched to a gene: 5.

This clone was counted once. The gene calls are TRBV5-1 and TRBJ2-3; D may be TRBD1 (5 bases). The CDR3 runs 16 residues. The germline V and J ends were trimmed by 5 bases and 1 base, with 17 bases remaining between them. Germline CDR1 and CDR2: SGHRS and YFSETQ. CDR3 in DNA: TGCGCCAGCAGTTTCGTGGTGGGGCCCCGCACAGATACGCAGTATTTT. The encoded protein is CASSFVVGPRTDTQYF.

The chain couples TRBV30 to TRBJ1-4; D possibly corresponds to TRBD1 (5 bases). This CDR3 contains 13 residues. Looked up from germline, CDR1 is GTSNPN and CDR2 is SVGIG (reference sequence). V was pared by 4 bases and J by 5 bases, with 11 bases between. The CDR3 sequence is CAWKDQGNEKLFF. DNA for the CDR3: TGTGCCTGGAAAGATCAGGGAAATGAAAAACTGTTTTTT.

The chain links TRBV14 to TRBJ2-7; a possible D gene is TRBD1 (6 bases). Germline V lookup: CDR1 SGHDN, CDR2 FVKESK. This CDR3 spans 14 amino acids. V was trimmed by 4 bases and J by 2 bases, leaving 12 bases between them. The CDR3 DNA is TGTGCCAGCAGCCCAAACCGGGACACCTACGAGCAGTACTTC. The encoded protein is CASSPNRDTYEQYF.

The chain recombines TRBV4-2 with TRBJ2-7; 13 nucleotides agree with TRBD2. Trimming took 3 bases from V and 5 from J; bases not matched to a gene: 7. CDR3 size: 16 residues. Germline lookup yields CDR1 LGHNA and CDR2 YNFKEQ. CDR3 DNA: TGTGCCAGCAGCCAGGGGACTAGCGGGAATTGGGACGAGCAGTACTTC. Encoded protein: CASSQGTSGNWDEQYF.

The chain carries TRBV28 and TRBJ2-7, with 10 bases fitting TRBD2. J gave up 2 bases and V 3 bases, and 4 bases lay outside the gene matches. The germline V gene has CDR1 MDHEN and CDR2 SYDVKM. The CDR3 totals 15 residues. For the CDR3, the DNA is TGTGCCAGCAGTTTTGGTGGACTAGCGGCCTACGAGCAGTACTTC. This sequence encodes CASSFGGLAAYEQYF. The whole variable domain, filled in from reference TRBV28 and TRBJ2-7, reads DVKVTQSSRYLVKRTGEKVFLECVQDMDHENMFWYRQDPGLGLRLIYFSYDVKMKEKGDIPEGYSVSREKKERFSLILESASTNQTSMYLCASSFGGLAAYEQYFGPGTRLTVT.

The rearrangement joins TRBV30 to TRBJ1-1, with TRBD1 identical over 8 bases. From germline, CDR1 is GTSNPN and CDR2 SVGIG (reference sequence). The V segment lost 2 bases and the J segment 8 bases; nucleotides outside the gene matches: 4. The CDR3 loop spans 12 amino acids. CDR3 loop: CAWSRTGSEAFF. Written as DNA, the CDR3 is TGTGCCTGGAGTAGGACAGGGTCGGAAGCTTTCTTT.

This clone was observed a handful of times. V gene TRBV28 combines with J gene TRBJ2-2; perhaps TRBD2 as D (6 bases). Germline CDR1 is MDHEN and CDR2 is SYDVKM. CDR3 size: 14 residues. V was shortened by 7 bases and J by 3 bases, with 12 bases between the two germline ends. The CDR3 loop reads CASTTGGYTGELFF. As DNA, the CDR3 is TGTGCCAGCACCACCGGGGGTTACACCGGGGAGCTGTTTTTT.

The chain has TRBV28 and TRBJ1-2; 8 nucleotides align to TRBD1. CDR3 length: 14 residues. Trimming cost V 5 bases and J 1 base; bases outside gene matches: 3. Germline V lookup: CDR1 MDHEN, CDR2 SYDVKM. CDR3 sequence (DNA): TGTGCCAGCAGTGGACAGGGAGTTAACTATGGCTACACCTTC. Protein sequence: CASSGQGVNYGYTF.

About this clone itself: An end of the junction differs from the germline gene, which may be a read error. This sequence joins TRBV2 and TRBJ1-1; D perhaps matches TRBD1 (5 bases). Per the germline V gene, CDR1 is SNHLY and CDR2 is FYNNEI. The CDR3 is 13 amino acids. CDR3 sequence (DNA): TGTGCCAGCGGTGACAGTAGGAGCTCTGAAGCTTTCTTT. This sequence encodes CASGDSRSSEAFF.

The rearrangement joins TRBV7-2 to TRBJ1-6; D not resolved. The CDR3 has 14 amino acids. Trimming stripped 3 bases from V and 7 bases from J, with 10 bases between. Germline V lookup: CDR1 SGHTA, CDR2 FQGNSA. The CDR3 bases are TGTGCCAGCAGCTTTTTGCACACAAATTCACCCCTCCACTTT. Encoded protein: CASSFLHTNSPLHF. The full variable domain, with the rest looked up from reference TRBV7-2 and TRBJ1-6, is GAGVSQSPSNKVTEKGKDVELRCDPISGHTALYWYRQSLGQGLEFLIYFQGNSAPDKSGLPSDRFSAERTGGSVSTLTIQRTQQEDSAVYLCASSFLHTNSPLHFGNGTRLTVT.

The chain combines TRBV7-6 with TRBJ2-7; no definite D call. The V gene lost 4 bases and the J gene lost 0 bases, with 7 bases spanning the gap. The CDR3 totals 13 residues. Per germline, CDR1 SGHVS and CDR2 FNYEAQ. CDR3 nucleotides: TGTGCCAGCAGCTCGCGGAACTCCTACGAGCAGTACTTC. Encoded protein: CASSSRNSYEQYF.

The rearrangement joins TRBV5-1 to TRBJ2-6, with 11 bases that match TRBD1. The CDR3 totals 17 residues. Germline CDR1 is SGHRS and CDR2 is YFSETQ. V shed 4 bases and J 2 bases; nucleotides not matched to a gene: 5. The CDR3 reads CASSHGQGAAGANVLTF. The DNA of the CDR3 is TGCGCCAGCAGCCACGGACAGGGGGCGGCTGGGGCCAACGTCCTGACTTTC.